The table lists the clone carrying this T cell receptor beta chain with a few counts. Per the original methods: Amplified reference gene primers provided the basis for estimating nucleated cell counts. Data came from immunoSEQ multiplex PCR; TCRdb stores just in-frame clones and leaves some out. Clone size and the V and J calls come from that table; the DNA yielded D and trimming. The sample contains about 30,000 clones, 80% of which appear only once. The data originate from a study of blood T cell repertoires in COVID-19. The ends lost 2 bases at V and 2 bases at J; junction bases unmatched: 7. CDR1 and CDR2 from the germline V gene are SNHLY and FYNNEI. CDR3 length: 16 amino acids.

The receptor was isolated from a man older than 75 with acute or convalescent COVID-19. Sample: peripheral blood. This chain links TRBV2 with TRBJ2-7; 9 positions agree with TRBD1. CDR3 sequence reads: CASSERGQGPTYEQYF. The CDR3 DNA is TGTGCCAGCAGTGAAAGGGGACAGGGCCCTACCTACGAGCAGTACTTC.